The source of this TCR beta chain is a study of cytomegalovirus exposure and HLA in healthy donors. CDR3 length: 16 amino acids. V shed 4 bases and J shed 0 bases, with 16 bases lying between them. Germline V gene sequence: CDR1 SGHRS, CDR2 YFSETQ. 13 Jbeta primers and 60 Vbeta primers were used for the PCR. In the authors' workflow: Around 10 million of the 80 million or so unique TCR beta chains counted in a later analysis were shared. Profiling relied on immunoSEQ multiplex PCR, and the TCRdb table lists in-frame clones only, not all of them. V, J and clone size derive from that table, while D and trimming were established from the DNA sequence. This sample's table has around 48,000 clones.

This TCR was sampled from a female donor in good health and CMV-seronegative. The sample was PBMCs. The rearrangement links TRBV5-1 to TRBJ1-1, with D possibly being TRBD1 (5 bases). The CDR3: CASSRTSEGVNTEAFF. In DNA form, the CDR3 reads TGCGCCAGCAGCCGGACAAGTGAAGGGGTGAACACTGAAGCTTTCTTT.